Each of the 6 T cell receptor beta chains below was sequenced from the same sample in a study of blood T cells in healthy people across ages. A J-beta primer mix and a sample-barcoded 5' primer were used in a second PCR of roughly 6 to 12 cycles. Via MiXCR, TCRdb re-called the 5' RACE reads, giving one row per CDR3 protein. The sample includes 1.2 million to 1.5 million distinct CDR3 sequences, 59% of them seen just once. Sequenced material: blood. Receptor source: a man aged 18 to 29 in good health.

This chain joins TRBV20-1 and TRBJ1-1, with 10 bases that match TRBD1. Germline V gene data show CDR1 as DFQATT and CDR2 as SNEGSKA (reference sequence). V lost 3 bases and J lost 5; bases outside the gene matches: 9. The CDR3 runs to 15 residues. In DNA, the CDR3 is TGCAGTGCTAGGGACCCGACAGGGGGCAGTACTGAAGCTTTCTTT. Protein sequence: CSARDPTGGSTEAFF.

CDR3 region: CASSRNPSVEQYF. The CDR3 DNA reads TGTGCCAGCTCACGGAACCCTAGCGTCGAGCAGTACTTC. The genes are TRBV18 and TRBJ2-4, with D maybe TRBD2 (6 bases). The DNA end favors TRBJ2-7, so the J call may be wrong. The CDR3 consists of 13 residues. Germline CDR1 is KGHSH and CDR2 is LQKENI.

The table lists this clonotype with a few counts. The gene calls are TRBV2 and TRBJ2-7, with no clear D. From germline, CDR1 is SNHLY and CDR2 FYNNEI. The germline V and J ends were trimmed by 1 base and 3 bases, with 10 bases remaining between them. The CDR3 consists of 14 residues. The CDR3, as DNA: TGTGCCAGCAGTGAAGAAGGGCTCCTCTACGAGCAGTACTTC. Encoded protein: CASSEEGLLYEQYF.

Remarks on this clonotype: One end of the junction does not line up with germline, which may come from a read error. The rearrangement uses TRBV3-1 and TRBJ2-1, with D hard to call. The CDR3 spans 12 residues. Germline V CDR1 and CDR2: LGHDT, YNNKEL (reference sequence). CDR3 DNA: TGTGCCAACAGCCAAGTCTCCTTGGAGCAGTTCTTC. This sequence encodes CANSQVSLEQFF.

The chain combines TRBV20-1 with TRBJ1-2; D ambiguous. Germline V CDR1 and CDR2: DFQATT, SNEGSKA (reference sequence). Trimming removed 5 bases at V and 4 bases at J, with 8 bases between. The CDR3 runs to 11 residues. Written as DNA, the CDR3 is TGCAGTGCTGCCCGGTCCTATGGCTACACCTTC. It translates to CSAARSYGYTF.

On this clonotype: A read error may account for a junction end that differs from germline. The chain carries TRBV4-1 and TRBJ2-1; no clear D gene. The CDR3 has 12 amino acids. In germline, CDR1 is MGHRA, CDR2 YSYEKL. The CDR3 sequence: CASSPRANEQFF. CDR3 coding DNA: TGTGCCAGCTCACCACGGGCCAATGAGCAGTTCTTC.